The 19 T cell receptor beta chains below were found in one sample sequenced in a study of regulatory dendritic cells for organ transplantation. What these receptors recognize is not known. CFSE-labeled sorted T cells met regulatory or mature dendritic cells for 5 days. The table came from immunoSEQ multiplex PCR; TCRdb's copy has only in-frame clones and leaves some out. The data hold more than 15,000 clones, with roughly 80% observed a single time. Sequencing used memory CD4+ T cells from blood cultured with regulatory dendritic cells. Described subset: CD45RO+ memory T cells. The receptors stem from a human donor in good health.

CDR3 region: CATSRVQDFKDTQYF. The DNA for the CDR3 is TGTGCCACCAGCAGAGTACAGGACTTCAAAGATACGCAGTATTTT. This chain joins TRBV15 and TRBJ2-3; tentatively, D is TRBD1 or TRBD2 (5 bases each). This CDR3 has 15 amino acids. Germline V lookup: CDR1 LNHNV, CDR2 YYDKDF (reference sequence). The V end was cut by 1 base, the J end by 5 bases, with 13 bases between.

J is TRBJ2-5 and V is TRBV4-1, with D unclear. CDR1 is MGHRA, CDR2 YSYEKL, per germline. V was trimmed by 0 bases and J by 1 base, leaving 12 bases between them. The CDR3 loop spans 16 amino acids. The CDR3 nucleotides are TGCGCCAGCAGCCAAGACTCCCGGGTCATCCAAGAGACCCAGTACTTC. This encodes CASSQDSRVIQETQYF.

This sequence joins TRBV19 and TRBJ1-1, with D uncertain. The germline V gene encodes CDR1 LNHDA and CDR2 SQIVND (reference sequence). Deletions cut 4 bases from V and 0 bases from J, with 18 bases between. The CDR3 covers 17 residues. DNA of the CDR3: TGTGCCAGTAGTACGTCCGGGAAGGGCCACTTGAACACTGAAGCTTTCTTT. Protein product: CASSTSGKGHLNTEAFF.

In DNA form, the CDR3 reads TGTGCCAGCAGTTTACGGGGACCCTACAATGAGCAGTTCTTC. This sequence encodes CASSLRGPYNEQFF. The rearrangement links TRBV6-5 to TRBJ2-1; the D call may be TRBD1 or TRBD2 (5 bases each). This CDR3 has 14 residues. Germline V CDR1 and CDR2: MNHEY, SVGAGI. V was pared by 4 bases and J by 2 bases, with 9 bases between.

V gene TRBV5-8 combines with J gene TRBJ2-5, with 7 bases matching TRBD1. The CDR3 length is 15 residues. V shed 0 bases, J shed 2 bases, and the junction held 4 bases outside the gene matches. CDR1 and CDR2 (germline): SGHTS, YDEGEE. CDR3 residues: CASSLGPGGQETQYF. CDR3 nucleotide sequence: TGTGCCAGCAGCTTGGGGCCAGGGGGTCAAGAGACCCAGTACTTC.

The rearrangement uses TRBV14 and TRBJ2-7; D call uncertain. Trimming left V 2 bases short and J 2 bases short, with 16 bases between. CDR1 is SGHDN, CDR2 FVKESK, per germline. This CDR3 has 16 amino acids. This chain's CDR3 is CASSQYGRLITYEQYF. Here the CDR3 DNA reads TGTGCCAGCAGCCAATATGGCAGGCTAATCACCTACGAGCAGTACTTC.

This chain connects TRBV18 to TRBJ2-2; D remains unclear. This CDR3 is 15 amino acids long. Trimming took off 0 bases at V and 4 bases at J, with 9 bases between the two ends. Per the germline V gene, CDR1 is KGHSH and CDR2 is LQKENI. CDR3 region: CASSPPSPTTGELFF. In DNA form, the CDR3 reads TGTGCCAGCTCACCACCGTCTCCAACCACCGGGGAGCTGTTTTTT.

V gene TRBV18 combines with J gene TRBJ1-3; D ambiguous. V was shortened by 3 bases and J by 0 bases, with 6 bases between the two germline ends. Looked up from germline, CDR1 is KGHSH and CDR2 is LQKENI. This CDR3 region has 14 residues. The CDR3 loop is CASSPSHSGNTIYF. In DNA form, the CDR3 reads TGTGCCAGCTCACCCTCTCACTCTGGAAACACCATATATTTT.

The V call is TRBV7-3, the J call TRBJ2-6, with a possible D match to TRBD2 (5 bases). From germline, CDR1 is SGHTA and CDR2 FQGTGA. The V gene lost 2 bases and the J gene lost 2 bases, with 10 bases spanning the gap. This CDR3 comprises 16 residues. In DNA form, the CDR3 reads TGTGCCAGCAGCTTATACGGAGGAACTGGGGCCAACGTCCTGACTTTC. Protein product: CASSLYGGTGANVLTF. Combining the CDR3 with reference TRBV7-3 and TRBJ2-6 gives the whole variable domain GAGVSQTPSNKVTEKGKYVELRCDPISGHTALYWYRQSLGQGPEFLIYFQGTGAADDSGLPNDRFFAVRPEGSVSTLKIQRTERGDSAVYLCASSLYGGTGANVLTFGAGSRLTVL.

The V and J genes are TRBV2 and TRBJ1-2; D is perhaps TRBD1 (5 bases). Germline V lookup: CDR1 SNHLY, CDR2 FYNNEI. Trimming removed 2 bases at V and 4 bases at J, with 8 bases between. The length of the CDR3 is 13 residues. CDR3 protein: CASSEQGFYGYTF. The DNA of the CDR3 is TGTGCCAGCAGTGAACAGGGCTTCTATGGCTACACCTTC.

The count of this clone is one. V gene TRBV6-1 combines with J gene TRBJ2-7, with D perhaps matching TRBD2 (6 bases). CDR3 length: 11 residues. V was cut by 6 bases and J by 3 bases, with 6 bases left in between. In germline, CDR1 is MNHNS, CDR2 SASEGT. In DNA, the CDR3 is TGTGCCAGCAGGCGGGACTACGAGCAGTACTTC. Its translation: CASRRDYEQYF.

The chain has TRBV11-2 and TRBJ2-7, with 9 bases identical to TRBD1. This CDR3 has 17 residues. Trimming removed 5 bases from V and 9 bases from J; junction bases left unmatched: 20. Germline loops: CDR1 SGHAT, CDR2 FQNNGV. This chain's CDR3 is CASSVLHTGTGSLGQYF. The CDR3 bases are TGTGCCAGCAGCGTCCTCCATACCGGGACAGGGTCCCTAGGGCAGTACTTC.

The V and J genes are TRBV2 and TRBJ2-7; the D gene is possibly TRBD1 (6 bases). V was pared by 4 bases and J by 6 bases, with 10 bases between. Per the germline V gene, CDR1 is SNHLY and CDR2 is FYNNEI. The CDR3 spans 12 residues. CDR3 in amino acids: CASSGDMTEQYF. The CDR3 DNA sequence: TGTGCCAGCAGTGGGGACATGACCGAGCAGTACTTC.

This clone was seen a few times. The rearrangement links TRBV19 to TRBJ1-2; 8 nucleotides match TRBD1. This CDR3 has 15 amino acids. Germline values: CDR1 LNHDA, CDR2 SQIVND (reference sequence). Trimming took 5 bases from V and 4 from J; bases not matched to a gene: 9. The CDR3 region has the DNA TGTGCCAGTAGTCCGTCTTCCGGGACAGGCTATGGCTACACCTTC. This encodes CASSPSSGTGYGYTF. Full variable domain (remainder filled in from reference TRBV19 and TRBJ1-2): DGGITQSPKYLFRKEGQNVTLSCEQNLNHDAMYWYRQDPGQGLRLIYYSQIVNDFQKGDIAEGYSVSREKKESFPLTVTSAQKNPTAFYLCASSPSSGTGYGYTFGSGTRLTVV.

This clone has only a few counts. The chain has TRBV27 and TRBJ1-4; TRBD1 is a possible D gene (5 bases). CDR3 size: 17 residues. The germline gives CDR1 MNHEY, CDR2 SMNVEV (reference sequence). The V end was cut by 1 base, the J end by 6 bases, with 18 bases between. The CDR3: CASSLYPQGPLDEKLFF. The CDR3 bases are TGTGCCAGCAGTTTATACCCTCAGGGACCCTTGGATGAAAAACTGTTTTTT.

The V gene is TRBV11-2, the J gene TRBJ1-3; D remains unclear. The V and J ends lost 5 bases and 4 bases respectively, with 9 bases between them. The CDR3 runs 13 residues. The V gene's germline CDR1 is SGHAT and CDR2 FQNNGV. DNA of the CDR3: TGTGCCAGCAGCCCCGGCTTGGGAAACACCATATATTTT. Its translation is CASSPGLGNTIYF.

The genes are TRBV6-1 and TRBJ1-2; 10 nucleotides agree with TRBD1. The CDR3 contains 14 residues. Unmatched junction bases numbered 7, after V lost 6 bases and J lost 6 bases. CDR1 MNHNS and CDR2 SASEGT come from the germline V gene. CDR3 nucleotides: TGTGCCAGCAGGCTGACAGGGGGCGGCAATGGCTACACCTTC. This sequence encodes CASRLTGGGNGYTF.

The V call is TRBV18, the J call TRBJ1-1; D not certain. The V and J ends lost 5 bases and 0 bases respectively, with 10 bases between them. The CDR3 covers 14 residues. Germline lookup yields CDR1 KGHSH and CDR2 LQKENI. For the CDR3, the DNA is TGTGCCAGCTCAACCGGGCGGGTGAACACTGAAGCTTTCTTT. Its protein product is CASSTGRVNTEAFF.

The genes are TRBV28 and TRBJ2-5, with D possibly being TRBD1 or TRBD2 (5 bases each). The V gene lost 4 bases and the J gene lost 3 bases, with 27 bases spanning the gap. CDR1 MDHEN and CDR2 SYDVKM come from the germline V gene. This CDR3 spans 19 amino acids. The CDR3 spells CASSYTAVWGPDLEETQYF. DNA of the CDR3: TGTGCCAGCAGTTATACTGCGGTGTGGGGACCCGACTTAGAAGAGACCCAGTACTTC.